These 13 T cell receptor beta chains were all obtained from the same sample, sequenced in a study of identical twins. One entry per CDR3 protein results from TCRdb running MiXCR on the 5' RACE reads. The sample lists about 340,000 distinct CDR3 sequences; around 12% were seen once. This sample also appeared in a second study, on yellow fever vaccine responses in identical twins.

Sequencing was carried out using CD8+ T cells sorted from blood. Receptor source: a young woman in good health.

This clonotype was counted between two and nine times. This sequence joins TRBV4-1 and TRBJ1-4, with TRBD1 as a possible D gene (5 bases). Trimming took off 4 bases at V and 6 bases at J, with 15 bases between the two ends. Germline-derived CDR1 and CDR2 are MGHRA and YSYEKL. CDR3 length: 15 amino acids. The CDR3 DNA reads TGCGCCAGCAGCCCCGGCCCGGGACGGGATGAAAAACTGTTTTTT. This encodes CASSPGPGRDEKLFF.

This sequence joins TRBV6-4 and TRBJ1-6; TRBD1 aligns across 9 bases. This CDR3 spans 16 amino acids. Per germline, CDR1 MRHNA and CDR2 SNTAGT. The junction had 9 bases not matched to a gene; V was cut back by 5 bases and J by 7 bases. The CDR3 region has the DNA TGTGCCAGCAGTTATGAAGCCGGGACAGGGAATTCACCCCTCCACTTT. Protein sequence: CASSYEAGTGNSPLHF.

This clonotype has just a few counts. CDR3 sequence (DNA): TGCAGTGCCCGGGGGCAGGATACCCCACTCGACGAGCAGTACTTC. The encoded protein is CSARGQDTPLDEQYF. This rearrangement joins TRBV20-1 to TRBJ2-7; D is possibly TRBD1 or TRBD2 (6 bases each). The V and J ends lost 6 bases and 5 bases respectively, with 23 bases between them. The length of the CDR3 is 15 residues. Looked up from germline, CDR1 is DFQATT and CDR2 is SNEGSKA (reference sequence).

This clonotype was detected only a few times. The CDR3 spells CASSSGQGLKTQYF. DNA of the CDR3: TGTGCCAGCAGCTCCGGACAGGGGTTGAAGACCCAGTACTTC. This chain joins TRBV7-6 and TRBJ2-5; the match to TRBD1 covers 9 bases. V shed 4 bases and J 6 bases; nucleotides not matched to a gene: 6. CDR3 length equals 14 residues. Germline V gives CDR1 SGHVS, CDR2 FNYEAQ.

This clonotype was seen only a few times. The V gene is TRBV7-9, the J gene TRBJ1-2; the D gene is possibly TRBD1 (5 bases). The CDR3 spans 16 residues. Germline V gives CDR1 SEHNR, CDR2 FQNEAQ (reference sequence). With 8 bases removed from V and 5 bases from J, the gap between germline ends came to 24 bases. CDR3 sequence (DNA): TGTGCCAGCTCACGGGGGTCGGGGGAAGGTCGATATGGCTACACCTTC. Translated: CASSRGSGEGRYGYTF.

This clonotype was detected only a few times. The genes are TRBV7-9 and TRBJ2-7; D perhaps matches TRBD1 (6 bases). V was clipped by 7 bases and J by 9 bases, with 16 bases between them. There are 12 residues in the CDR3. The germline V gene has CDR1 SEHNR and CDR2 FQNEAQ (reference sequence). CDR3 nucleotide sequence: TGTGCCAGCAACAAACAGGGTGTGGGGCAGTACTTC. It yields the protein CASNKQGVGQYF.

The chain is built from TRBV5-1 and TRBJ2-3; the D gene is possibly TRBD2 (6 bases). The V gene lost 0 bases and the J gene lost 1 base, with 18 bases spanning the gap. CDR3 length: 18 amino acids. The germline V gene has CDR1 SGHRS and CDR2 YFSETQ. The CDR3 spells CASSLGPQGGGRTDTQYF. CDR3 sequence (DNA): TGCGCCAGCAGCTTGGGGCCCCAAGGAGGAGGGCGCACAGATACGCAGTATTTT.

This clonotype came up a few times. The chain links TRBV6-2 or TRBV6-3 to TRBJ1-1, with no clear D. The CDR3 has 16 amino acids. V gave up 1 base and J gave up 1 base, with 13 bases separating them. Germline V lookup: CDR1 MNHEY, CDR2 SVGEGT. CDR3 region: CASSYFPLRQNTEAFF. In nucleotides, the CDR3 is TGTGCCAGCAGTTACTTCCCACTCCGGCAGAACACTGAAGCTTTCTTT.

This clonotype appeared a few times. This chain links TRBV15 with TRBJ1-4; D is undetermined. V was trimmed by 5 bases and J by 5 bases, leaving 18 bases between them. Germline V gives CDR1 LNHNV, CDR2 YYDKDF (reference sequence). This CDR3 spans 16 amino acids. As DNA, the CDR3 is TGTGCCACCAGCCGATTGAAAATTGGTCTAAATGAAAAACTGTTTTTT. It specifies CATSRLKIGLNEKLFF.

This clonotype was detected many times. V and J are TRBV12-3 or TRBV12-4 and TRBJ2-3; D might be TRBD2 (5 bases). V lost 6 bases, J lost 4 bases, and 11 bases lay in between. The CDR3 extends over 13 amino acids. CDR3 region: CASSLRGADTQYF. DNA of the CDR3: TGTGCCAGCAGCCTACGGGGAGCAGATACGCAGTATTTT.

The sample holds one count of this clonotype. This sequence joins TRBV3-1 and TRBJ2-1, with TRBD2 identical over 7 bases. Germline CDR1 reads LGHDT; CDR2 reads YNNKEL (reference sequence). V dropped 3 bases and J dropped 5; count of bases not matched to a gene: 10. The CDR3 has 16 residues. CDR3 residues: CASSQIVWGGDNEQFF. The CDR3 bases are TGTGCCAGCAGCCAGATCGTGTGGGGGGGAGACAATGAGCAGTTCTTC.

V gene TRBV11-2 combines with J gene TRBJ2-3; maybe TRBD2 (5 bases). The CDR3 covers 14 residues. Germline V gene data show CDR1 as SGHAT and CDR2 as FQNNGV. V was shortened by 3 bases and J by 1 base, with 8 bases between the two germline ends. The CDR3: CASSFDGGTDTQYF. CDR3 in DNA: TGTGCCAGCAGCTTCGACGGGGGCACAGATACGCAGTATTTT. The whole variable domain, filled in from reference TRBV11-2 and TRBJ2-3, reads EAGVAQSPRYKIIEKRQSVAFWCNPISGHATLYWYQQILGQGPKLLIQFQNNGVVDDSQLPKDRFSAERLKGVDSTLKIQPAKLEDSAVYLCASSFDGGTDTQYFGPGTRLTVL.

Notes on this clonotype: The DNA is left out, because the CDR3 cannot be placed on it with certainty; the CDR3 is given as TCRdb lists it. This chain joins TRBV7-8 and TRBJ2-5; the DNA was not compared with TRBD1, the D call given in the table. The CDR3 adds up to 16 amino acids, both ends counted. Germline CDR1 reads SGHVS; CDR2 reads FQNEAQ. CDR3 protein: CASSLVVGTGTVRSDF.